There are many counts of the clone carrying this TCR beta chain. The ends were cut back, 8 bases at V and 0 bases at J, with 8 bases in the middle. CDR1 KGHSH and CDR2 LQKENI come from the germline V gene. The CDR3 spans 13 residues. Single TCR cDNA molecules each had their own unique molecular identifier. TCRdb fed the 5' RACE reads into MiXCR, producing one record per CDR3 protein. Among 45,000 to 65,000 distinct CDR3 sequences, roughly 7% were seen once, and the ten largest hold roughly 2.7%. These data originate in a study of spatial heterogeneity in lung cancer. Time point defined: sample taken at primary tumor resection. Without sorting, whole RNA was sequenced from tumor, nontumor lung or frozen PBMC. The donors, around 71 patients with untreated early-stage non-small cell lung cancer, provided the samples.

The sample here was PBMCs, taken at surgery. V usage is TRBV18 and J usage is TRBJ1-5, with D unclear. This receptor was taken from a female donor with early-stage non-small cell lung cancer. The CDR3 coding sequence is TGTGCCAGCCGAGGGAGTAGCAATCAGCCCCAGCATTTT. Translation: CASRGSSNQPQHF.